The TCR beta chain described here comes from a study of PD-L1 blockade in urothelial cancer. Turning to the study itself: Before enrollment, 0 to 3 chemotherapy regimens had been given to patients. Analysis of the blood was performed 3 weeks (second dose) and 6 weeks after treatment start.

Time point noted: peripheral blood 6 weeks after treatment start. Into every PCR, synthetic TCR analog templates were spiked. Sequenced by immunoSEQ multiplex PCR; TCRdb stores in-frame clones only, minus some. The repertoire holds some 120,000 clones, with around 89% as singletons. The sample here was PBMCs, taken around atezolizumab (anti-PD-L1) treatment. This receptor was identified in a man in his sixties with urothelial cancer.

The CDR3 DNA sequence: TGCGCCAGCAGTGAGCTGCGGTCCGGGGCCCAGTACTTC. Translating gives CASSELRSGAQYF. This sequence joins TRBV10-1 and TRBJ2-5; D is perhaps TRBD2 (5 bases). Trimming left V 2 bases short and J 9 bases short, with 13 bases between. The CDR3 extends over 13 amino acids. Germline V CDR1 and CDR2: WNHNN, SYGVQD (reference sequence).